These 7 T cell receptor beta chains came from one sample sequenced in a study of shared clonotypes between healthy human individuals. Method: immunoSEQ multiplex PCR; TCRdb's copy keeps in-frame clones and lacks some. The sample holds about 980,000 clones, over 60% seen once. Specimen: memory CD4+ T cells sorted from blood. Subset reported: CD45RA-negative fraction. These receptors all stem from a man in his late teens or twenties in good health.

CDR3 in amino acids: CASSPGRIEAFF. DNA for the CDR3: TGTGCCAGCTCACCAGGCCGGATCGAAGCTTTCTTT. J is TRBJ1-1 and V is TRBV18, with D hard to call. The CDR3 spans 12 residues. Germline V gene lookup returns CDR1 KGHSH and CDR2 LQKENI. Trimming shortened V by 2 bases and J by 8 bases, and 9 bases separated the two germline ends.

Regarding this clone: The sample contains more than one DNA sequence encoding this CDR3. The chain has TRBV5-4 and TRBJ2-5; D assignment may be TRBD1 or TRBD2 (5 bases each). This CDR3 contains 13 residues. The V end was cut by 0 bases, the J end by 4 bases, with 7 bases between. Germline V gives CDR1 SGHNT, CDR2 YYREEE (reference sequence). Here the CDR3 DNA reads TGTGCCAGCAGCTTGGGGGACCGAGAGACCCAGTACTTC. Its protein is CASSLGDRETQYF.

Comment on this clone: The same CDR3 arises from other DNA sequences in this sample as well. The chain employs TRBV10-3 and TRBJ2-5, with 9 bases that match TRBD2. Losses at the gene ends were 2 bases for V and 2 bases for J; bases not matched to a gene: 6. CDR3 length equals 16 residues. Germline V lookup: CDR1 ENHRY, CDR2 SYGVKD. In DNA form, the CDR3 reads TGTGCCATCAGTGAGGGGTTAGCGGGAGTTCAAGAGACCCAGTACTTC. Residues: CAISEGLAGVQETQYF.

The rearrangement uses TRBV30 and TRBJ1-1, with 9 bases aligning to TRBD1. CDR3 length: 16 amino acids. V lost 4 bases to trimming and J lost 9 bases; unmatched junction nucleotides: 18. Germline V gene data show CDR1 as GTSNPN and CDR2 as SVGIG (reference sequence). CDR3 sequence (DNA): TGTGCCTGGACATTTCAGACGACGACAGGGGGGAAGAAAGCTTTCTTT. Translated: CAWTFQTTTGGKKAFF.

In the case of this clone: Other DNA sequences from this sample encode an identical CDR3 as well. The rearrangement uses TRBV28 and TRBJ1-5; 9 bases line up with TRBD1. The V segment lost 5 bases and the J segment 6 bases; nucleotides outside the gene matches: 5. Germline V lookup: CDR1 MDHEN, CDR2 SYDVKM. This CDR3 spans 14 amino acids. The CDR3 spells CASSPGQGRQPQHF. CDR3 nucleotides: TGTGCCAGCAGTCCGGGACAGGGACGTCAGCCCCAGCATTTT.

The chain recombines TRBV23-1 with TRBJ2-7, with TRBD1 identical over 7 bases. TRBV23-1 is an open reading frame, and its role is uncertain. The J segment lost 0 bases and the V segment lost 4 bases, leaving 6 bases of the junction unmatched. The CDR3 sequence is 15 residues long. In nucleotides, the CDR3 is TGCGCCAGCAGTCGCTCGGGACAGAGCTCCTACGAGCAGTACTTC. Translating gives CASSRSGQSSYEQYF.

In DNA form, the CDR3 reads TGTGCCAGCAGAATTTCCCTTCGGGAAAACACTGAAGCTTTCTTT. Amino acids: CASRISLRENTEAFF. V is TRBV6-5 and J is TRBJ1-1; D ambiguous. Germline CDR1 and CDR2: MNHEY and SVGAGI. This CDR3 contains 15 residues. V lost 6 bases and J 2 bases, leaving 16 bases between the germline ends.